One sample yielded the 23 T cell receptor beta chains listed below, sequenced in a study of blood T cell repertoires in COVID-19. This table comes from immunoSEQ multiplex PCR, and its TCRdb copy is limited to in-frame clones, with some not included. Among about 240,000 clones listed, roughly 91% were seen once. The sequenced sample was PBMCs or T cells enriched from blood (not recorded which). These receptors were collected from a woman aged 30 to 39 who had recovered from COVID-19.

This sequence joins TRBV27 and TRBJ2-1; no reliable D call. There are 11 residues in the CDR3. The germline gives CDR1 MNHEY, CDR2 SMNVEV (reference sequence). Between the trimmed V and J ends, which lost 0 bases and 11 bases, there was a span of 5 bases. The DNA for the CDR3 is TGTGCCAGCAGTTTATCGAGGCAGCAGTTCTTC. Translation: CASSLSRQQFF.

The chain uses TRBV7-8 and TRBJ1-5; no firm D call. Trimming shortened V by 1 base and J by 11 bases, and 15 bases separated the two germline ends. Per germline, CDR1 SGHVS and CDR2 FQNEAQ. The CDR3 has 14 amino acids. The CDR3 loop is CASSLDPGIYAQHF. CDR3 nucleotide sequence: TGTGCCAGCAGCTTAGACCCCGGGATCTATGCCCAGCATTTT.

This rearrangement joins TRBV7-3 to TRBJ2-7; TRBD2 aligns across 8 bases. The CDR3 length is 18 residues. The trim removed 1 base at V and 2 bases at J, leaving 13 bases unmatched. The V gene's germline CDR1 is SGHTA and CDR2 FQGTGA. DNA of the CDR3: TGTGCCAGCAGCTTAAAGAAAAGCGGGAGACTCCCACCCTACGAGCAGTACTTC. Its protein product is CASSLKKSGRLPPYEQYF.

The V and J genes are TRBV2 and TRBJ1-6; D is ambiguous. The ends were cut back, 2 bases at V and 8 bases at J, with 10 bases in the middle. The CDR3 sequence is 14 residues long. The germline V gene encodes CDR1 SNHLY and CDR2 FYNNEI. For the CDR3, the DNA is TGTGCCAGCAGTGAACTCGAGGCCTATTCACCCCTCCACTTT. Amino acid sequence: CASSELEAYSPLHF.

This rearrangement joins TRBV28 to TRBJ2-7; the match to TRBD2 covers 11 bases. Germline V gives CDR1 MDHEN, CDR2 SYDVKM. The CDR3 has 12 residues. The CDR3 sequence: CSVAGGPHEQYF. CDR3 DNA: TGTTCCGTAGCGGGAGGGCCCCACGAGCAGTACTTC.

The J gene is TRBJ2-4, the V gene TRBV6-5, with 8 bases fitting TRBD2. Germline V lookup: CDR1 MNHEY, CDR2 SVGAGI. The CDR3 has 16 residues. Trimming took 0 bases from V and 11 from J; bases not matched to a gene: 12. Written as DNA, the CDR3 is TGTGCCAGCAGTTACTCGAGCGGGGGAAGGGGTAGGGTTCAGTACTTC. It specifies CASSYSSGGRGRVQYF.

The rearrangement uses TRBV30 and TRBJ2-5, with 11 nucleotides matching TRBD1. J gave up 9 bases and V 3 bases, and 3 bases lay outside the gene matches. Germline CDR1 GTSNPN, CDR2 SVGIG (reference sequence). The CDR3 has 12 residues. CDR3 coding DNA: TGTGCCTGGAGCGGACAGGGGGCGCCCCAGTACTTC. Protein: CAWSGQGAPQYF.

The chain links TRBV5-4 to TRBJ2-7; D call uncertain. The CDR3 is 13 amino acids. The V end was cut by 0 bases, the J end by 6 bases, with 10 bases between. Germline V gene lookup returns CDR1 SGHNT and CDR2 YYREEE (reference sequence). The CDR3 nucleotides read TGTGCCAGCAGCTTGGACTTTCTCTCCGAGCAGTACTTC. Its translation is CASSLDFLSEQYF.

The CDR3 region has the DNA TGTGCCAGCAGCGTCGGACTATCTCAAACCGGCTCTGGAAACACCATATATTTT. Translation: CASSVGLSQTGSGNTIYF. This rearrangement joins TRBV5-4 to TRBJ1-3; no firm D call. Per germline, CDR1 SGHNT and CDR2 YYREEE (reference sequence). The CDR3 has 18 residues. The V and J ends lost 4 bases and 0 bases respectively, with 20 bases between them.

This sequence joins TRBV14 and TRBJ1-5; 7 bases are a match to TRBD1. Unmatched junction bases numbered 8, after V lost 0 bases and J lost 6 bases. The CDR3 totals 16 residues. The germline V gene has CDR1 SGHDN and CDR2 FVKESK. The CDR3 nucleotides are TGTGCCAGCAGCCAAGATCAGGGGGTAGGAGGTCAGCCCCAGCATTTT. It codes for CASSQDQGVGGQPQHF.

The chain couples TRBV6-2 or TRBV6-3 to TRBJ2-3, with D perhaps matching TRBD2 (6 bases). Trimming removed 1 base from V and 5 bases from J, with 13 bases in between. This CDR3 has 15 residues. CDR1 and CDR2 (germline): MNHEY, SVGEGT. This chain's CDR3 is CASSYLRGVQDTQYF. For the CDR3, the DNA is TGTGCCAGCAGTTACTTGCGGGGAGTCCAAGATACGCAGTATTTT.

The CDR3 spells CATSIRTGWNSPLHF. In DNA, the CDR3 is TGTGCCACCAGCATTAGAACAGGGTGGAATTCACCCCTCCACTTT. The genes are TRBV15 and TRBJ1-6; the D gene is possibly TRBD1 (6 bases). CDR3 length equals 15 residues. In germline, CDR1 is LNHNV, CDR2 YYDKDF (reference sequence). Deletions cut 4 bases from V and 7 bases from J, with 14 bases between.

The chain employs TRBV2 and TRBJ2-1; 12 nucleotides align to TRBD2. This CDR3 comprises 17 residues. Germline V gives CDR1 SNHLY, CDR2 FYNNEI. With V trimmed by 2 bases and J by 7 bases, 9 bases remained unmatched. The CDR3 reads CASSEYQTSGSLNEQFF. The DNA for the CDR3 is TGTGCCAGCAGTGAATACCAGACTAGCGGGAGTTTAAATGAGCAGTTCTTC.

The J gene is TRBJ1-4, the V gene TRBV18, with D unclear. Germline CDR1 KGHSH, CDR2 LQKENI. Deletions cut 6 bases from V and 0 bases from J, with 20 bases between. The CDR3 consists of 18 residues. The CDR3 DNA reads TGTGCCAGCTCTCAGAACGCAATAAACAGTGCAACTAATGAAAAACTGTTTTTT. This sequence encodes CASSQNAINSATNEKLFF. Drawing the rest from reference TRBV18 and TRBJ1-4, the complete variable domain is NAGVMQNPRHLVRRRGQEARLRCSPMKGHSHVYWYRQLPEEGLKFMVYLQKENIIDESGMPKERFSAEFPKEGPSILRIQQVVRGDSAAYFCASSQNAINSATNEKLFFGSGTQLSVL.

V gene TRBV3-1 (or the pseudogene TRBV3-2) combines with J gene TRBJ1-5; D call uncertain. This CDR3 has 12 amino acids. CDR1 LGHDT and CDR2 YNNKEL come from the germline V gene (reference sequence). Trimming removed 4 bases from V and 6 bases from J, with 7 bases in between. The DNA for the CDR3 is TGTGCCAGCAGCCTGGGAGCTCAGCCCCAGCATTTT. Amino acid sequence: CASSLGAQPQHF.

The chain uses TRBV30 and TRBJ2-1; D is possibly TRBD2 (5 bases). V was clipped by 5 bases and J by 2 bases, with 10 bases between them. The CDR3 spans 13 residues. In germline, CDR1 is GTSNPN, CDR2 SVGIG (reference sequence). As DNA, the CDR3 is TGTGCCTGGGGCGGACTGGCCTACAATGAGCAGTTCTTC. This translates into CAWGGLAYNEQFF.

This CDR3 is CASIRGLGVTDTQYF. Here the CDR3 DNA reads TGTGCCAGCATCAGGGGGCTTGGGGTCACAGATACGCAGTATTTT. V is TRBV11-1 and J is TRBJ2-3; 8 nucleotides agree with TRBD1. The CDR3 has 15 residues. CDR1 is SGHAT, CDR2 FQDESV, per germline (reference sequence). J lost 2 bases, V lost 7 bases, and 8 bases had no gene match.

The V gene is TRBV28, the J gene TRBJ2-3, with 7 bases that match TRBD1. This CDR3 is built from 15 residues. Germline V lookup: CDR1 MDHEN, CDR2 SYDVKM. With 6 bases clipped from V and 1 base from J, the junction kept 7 bases outside the gene matches. For the CDR3, the DNA is TGTGCCAGCAGGCCGGGACAGTCGCGCACAGATACGCAGTATTTT. Its protein product is CASRPGQSRTDTQYF.

The genes are TRBV6-5 and TRBJ1-5; D is unclear. The CDR3 has 15 residues. V was clipped by 6 bases and J by 3 bases, with 15 bases between them. The V gene's germline CDR1 is MNHEY and CDR2 SVGAGI. In DNA, the CDR3 is TGTGCCAGCAGCCTCGACGACACCAACAATCAGCCCCAGCATTTT. It translates to CASSLDDTNNQPQHF.

This clone was found a few times. The chain recombines TRBV7-2 with TRBJ1-5; possibly TRBD1 for D (5 bases). CDR1 is SGHTA and CDR2 is FQGNSA in the germline V gene. CDR3 length: 15 amino acids. Trimming stripped 1 base from V and 0 bases from J, with 7 bases between. The CDR3 protein is CASSLGQTSNQPQHF. CDR3 DNA: TGTGCCAGCAGCTTAGGACAGACTAGCAATCAGCCCCAGCATTTT.

This clone was seen just once. The chain links TRBV5-8 to TRBJ2-1; D not resolved. Germline loops: CDR1 SGHTS, CDR2 YDEGEE. This CDR3 is built from 11 residues. The ends were cut back, 4 bases at V and 4 bases at J, with 3 bases in the middle. This chain's CDR3 is CASSAYNEQFF. CDR3 bases: TGTGCCAGCAGCGCGTACAATGAGCAGTTCTTC.

J is TRBJ1-5 and V is TRBV10-3; tentatively, D is TRBD1 (5 bases). CDR1 and CDR2 (germline): ENHRY, SYGVKD. The CDR3 sequence is 16 residues long. V gave up 11 bases and J gave up 11 bases, with 31 bases separating them. DNA of the CDR3: TGTGCCGCGGGGGGTCAGGGAGTCCTTTCCGACGGGGCCCAGCATTTT. Encoded protein: CAAGGQGVLSDGAQHF.

The genes are TRBV5-6 and TRBJ1-1, with a weak D call TRBD1 (6 bases). V lost 6 bases, J lost 0 bases, and 9 bases lay in between. CDR1 SGHDT and CDR2 YYEEEE come from the germline V gene. CDR3 length: 13 amino acids. Written as DNA, the CDR3 is TGTGCCAGCACCGGACAGATGAACACTGAAGCTTTCTTT. It translates to CASTGQMNTEAFF.